This T cell receptor beta chain stems from a study of human T cells and chemical hapten exposure. One entry per CDR3 protein results from TCRdb running MiXCR on the RACE reads. The data hold tens of thousands of distinct CDR3 sequences, with 10% to 15% observed a single time. Described time point: patch test 3, about 24 weeks after DPC sensitization. Treatment reported: therapeutic diphenylcyclopropenone sensitization with weekly scalp DPC. This specimen was whole blood, taken in connection with sensitization to the hapten diphenylcyclopropenone (DPC). The TCR sequence derives from a woman between 45 and 60 years old with alopecia areata. Some clones in this sample may be carry-over from other donors' samples.

The CDR3 bases are TGCAGTGCTAGAGCAGGACTAGCGGGAGGTAGACCCAATGAGCAGTTCTTC. Translated: CSARAGLAGGRPNEQFF. The chain couples TRBV20-1 to TRBJ2-1; 14 nucleotides line up with TRBD2. The length of the CDR3 is 17 residues. The J segment lost 6 bases and the V segment lost 1 base, leaving 8 bases of the junction unmatched. CDR1 is DFQATT and CDR2 is SNEGSKA in the germline V gene (reference sequence).